This T cell receptor beta chain came from a study of identical twins. One entry per CDR3 protein, called by TCRdb with MiXCR from the 5' RACE reads. Of over 15,000 distinct CDR3 sequences listed, roughly 69% are singletons. Healthy Caucasians were all of the donors. From germline, CDR1 is SNHLY and CDR2 FYNNEI. The CDR3 totals 15 residues. V was clipped by 0 bases and J by 6 bases, with 13 bases between them. This TCR came from a woman aged 18-29 years in good health. This table probably holds off-target reads from a library built for another chain. The sample comprised memory (CD45RO+) T cells sorted from blood. The chain links TRBV2 to TRBJ2-3; D remains unclear. The CDR3 loop reads CASSEALQTTDTQYF. The CDR3 bases are TGTGCCAGCAGTGAAGCTCTACAGACCACGGATACGCAGTATTTT.